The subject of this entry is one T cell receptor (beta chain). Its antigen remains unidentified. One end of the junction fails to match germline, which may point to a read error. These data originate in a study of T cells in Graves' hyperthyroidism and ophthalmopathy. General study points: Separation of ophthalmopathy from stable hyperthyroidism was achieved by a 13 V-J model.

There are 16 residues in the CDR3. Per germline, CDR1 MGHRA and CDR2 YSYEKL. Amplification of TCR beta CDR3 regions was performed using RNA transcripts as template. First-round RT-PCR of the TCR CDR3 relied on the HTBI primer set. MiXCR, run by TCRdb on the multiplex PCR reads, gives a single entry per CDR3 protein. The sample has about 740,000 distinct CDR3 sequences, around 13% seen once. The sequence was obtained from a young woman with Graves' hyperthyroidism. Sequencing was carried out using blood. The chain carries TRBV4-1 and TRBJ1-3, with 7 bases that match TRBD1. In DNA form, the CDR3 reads TGCGCCAGCAGCCAACCACAGGGGAGGTCTGGAAACACCATATGTTTT. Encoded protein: CASSQPQGRSGNTICF.